The 15 T cell receptor beta chains given below trace back to one sample, sequenced in a study of sequential checkpoint blockade in melanoma. TCRdb's copy holds only in-frame clones and misses some; the assay was immunoSEQ multiplex PCR. Altogether 9,000 to 9,500 clones are present, 27% being singletons, with the ten largest covering around a fifth. The treatment denotes: randomized to nivolumab then ipilimumab (arm A) or the reverse (arm B). This material consisted of tumor tissue (inferred from file names), taken from a patient given nivolumab and ipilimumab in sequence. The receptors come from a human donor with melanoma.

J is TRBJ1-6 and V is TRBV5-1, with D unresolved. V was shortened by 4 bases and J by 8 bases, with 13 bases between the two germline ends. The CDR3 consists of 14 residues. Germline CDR1 reads SGHRS; CDR2 reads YFSETQ. For the CDR3, the DNA is TGCGCCAGCAGCCCCGACGGTAGGGATTCACCCCTCCACTTT. This sequence encodes CASSPDGRDSPLHF.

This clone turned up a few times. The chain combines TRBV6-1 with TRBJ1-2, with TRBD1 identical over 7 bases. Per the germline V gene, CDR1 is MNHNS and CDR2 is SASEGT. J gave up 0 bases and V 1 base, and 14 bases lay outside the gene matches. The CDR3 consists of 19 residues. The CDR3 bases are TGTGCCAGCAGTGAAGGGCCGGGACAGCTCATGGGAGCTAACTATGGCTACACCTTC. Its protein is CASSEGPGQLMGANYGYTF.

The rearrangement links TRBV18 to TRBJ1-2, with D possibly being TRBD1 (5 bases). With 3 bases removed from V and 4 bases from J, the gap between germline ends came to 18 bases. The CDR3 length is 16 residues. Germline values: CDR1 KGHSH, CDR2 LQKENI. CDR3 DNA sequence: TGTGCCAGCTCACCCGCCGGGAGGGGAAGGGGCTATGGCTACACCTTC. Translating it yields CASSPAGRGRGYGYTF. The whole variable domain, remainder taken from reference TRBV18 and TRBJ1-2, is NAGVMQNPRHLVRRRGQEARLRCSPMKGHSHVYWYRQLPEEGLKFMVYLQKENIIDESGMPKERFSAEFPKEGPSILRIQQVVRGDSAAYFCASSPAGRGRGYGYTFGSGTRLTVV.

This clone was detected a few times. The J gene is TRBJ1-5, the V gene TRBV19; D unclear. Germline V lookup: CDR1 LNHDA, CDR2 SQIVND (reference sequence). Trimming removed 4 bases at V and 0 bases at J, with 4 bases between. CDR3 length: 13 amino acids. This chain's CDR3 is CASSKYSNQPQHF. For the CDR3, the DNA is TGTGCCAGTAGTAAGTATAGCAATCAGCCCCAGCATTTT.

This clone is labeled as medium-sized. The chain has TRBV6-8 and TRBJ1-2; D is undetermined. Trimming pared 2 bases from V and 11 bases from J, leaving 15 bases between. CDR1 is MNHGY and CDR2 is SAAAGT in the germline V gene. CDR3 length: 13 amino acids. The CDR3 is CASSYSPATRYTF. The DNA for the CDR3 is TGTGCCAGCAGTTACAGTCCGGCCACGAGGTACACCTTC.

The genes are TRBV28 and TRBJ2-3; weak D call: TRBD2 (6 bases). The germline gives CDR1 MDHEN, CDR2 SYDVKM. V was cut by 3 bases and J by 4 bases, with 8 bases left in between. This CDR3 contains 13 residues. The CDR3 spells CASSLGGPDTQYF. In DNA form, the CDR3 reads TGTGCCAGCAGTTTGGGGGGACCAGATACGCAGTATTTT.

There are a few counts of this clone. This chain connects TRBV5-1 to TRBJ2-1, with TRBD2 identical over 8 bases. The CDR3 has 14 amino acids. The V gene end was trimmed by 0 bases and the J gene end by 5 bases; junction bases not matched to a gene: 1. In germline, CDR1 is SGHRS, CDR2 YFSETQ. CDR3 sequence: CASSLGAGDNEQFF. CDR3 sequence (DNA): TGCGCCAGCAGCTTGGGAGCGGGGGACAATGAGCAGTTCTTC.

The chain joins TRBV15 to TRBJ1-6; D perhaps matches TRBD1 (5 bases). CDR1 LNHNV and CDR2 YYDKDF come from the germline V gene (reference sequence). The V and J ends lost 1 base and 10 bases respectively, with 11 bases between them. CDR3 size: 14 residues. The CDR3 coding sequence is TGTGCCACCAGCAGAGGCCTTGGGGGATCACCCCTCCACTTT. It codes for CATSRGLGGSPLHF.

This clone occurred a few times. The CDR3 DNA follows: TGTGCCAGCAGCAAGTCTTGGGTGGCCAATGAAAAACTGTTTTTT. This encodes CASSKSWVANEKLFF. The rearrangement uses TRBV11-3 and TRBJ1-4, with unresolved D. V was trimmed by 5 bases and J by 5 bases, leaving 15 bases between them. The CDR3 totals 15 residues. The germline V gene encodes CDR1 SGHNT and CDR2 YENEEA.

This clone was counted a few times. This sequence joins TRBV28 and TRBJ2-6, with D hard to call. V lost 3 bases and J lost 0, with 9 bases in between. This CDR3 contains 16 residues. Germline-derived CDR1 and CDR2 are MDHEN and SYDVKM. The CDR3 loop reads CASSLSRNSGANVLTF. CDR3 bases: TGTGCCAGCAGTTTGTCCCGGAACTCTGGGGCCAACGTCCTGACTTTC.

This clone was recorded a few times. The genes are TRBV5-1 and TRBJ1-2, with 12 bases aligning to TRBD1. J was trimmed by 0 bases and V by 4 bases; bases with no gene match: 4. There are 16 residues in the CDR3. CDR1 and CDR2 (germline): SGHRS, YFSETQ. CDR3 residues: CASSRGTGGPNYGYTF. The CDR3 DNA reads as TGCGCCAGCAGCCGGGGGACAGGGGGCCCTAACTATGGCTACACCTTC.

There are a few counts of this clone. The chain has TRBV6-8 and TRBJ1-1; D is undetermined. V was cut by 2 bases and J by 0 bases, with 16 bases left in between. CDR3 size: 17 residues. The V gene's germline CDR1 is MNHGY and CDR2 SAAAGT. CDR3 coding DNA: TGTGCCAGCAGTTACAAAATTCCGACATCTCTGAACACTGAAGCTTTCTTT. Translation gives CASSYKIPTSLNTEAFF.

The rearrangement joins TRBV28 to TRBJ2-7; TRBD1 agrees at 8 bases. The CDR3 sequence is 14 residues long. V trimming: 7 bases; J trimming: 7 bases; junction bases outside the gene matches: 12. Germline loops: CDR1 MDHEN, CDR2 SYDVKM. The CDR3: CASKPGQAGGEQYF. The CDR3 nucleotides read TGTGCCAGCAAACCGGGACAGGCTGGAGGGGAGCAGTACTTC.

This clone was observed a handful of times. The genes are TRBV29-1 and TRBJ1-2; no clear D gene. Trimming took off 1 base at V and 5 bases at J, with 11 bases between the two ends. Looked up from germline, CDR1 is SQVTM and CDR2 is ANQGSEA. This CDR3 region has 13 residues. Written as DNA, the CDR3 is TGCAGCGTTGAAGCTCAGAGGGCATATGGCTACACCTTC. Its protein product is CSVEAQRAYGYTF.

This clone was seen only a few times. J is TRBJ2-5 and V is TRBV9, with 9 bases identical to TRBD2. The CDR3 runs 14 residues. V lost 3 bases, J lost 5 bases, and 5 bases stayed unmatched. CDR1 SGDLS and CDR2 YYNGEE come from the germline V gene. The CDR3 spells CASSGRAGGETQYF. The CDR3 DNA reads as TGTGCCAGCAGCGGCCGCGCGGGAGGGGAGACCCAGTACTTC.